The next 29 T cell receptor beta chains were all read from a single sample in a study of cytomegalovirus exposure and HLA in healthy donors. Use of 60 Vbeta and 13 Jbeta primers characterized the PCR. The table came from immunoSEQ multiplex PCR; TCRdb's copy has only in-frame clones and leaves some out. The sample carries about 55,000 clones, around 82% recorded once. The sample was PBMCs. The receptors come from a female donor in good health and CMV-seronegative.

The chain joins TRBV5-1 to TRBJ2-6; possible D gene TRBD1, 6 bases. The germline V gene has CDR1 SGHRS and CDR2 YFSETQ. V shed 1 base and J shed 4 bases, with 9 bases lying between them. This CDR3 region has 15 residues. The CDR3, as DNA: TGCGCCAGCAGCTTGTCCGGGACAGGGGCCAACGTCCTGACTTTC. This sequence encodes CASSLSGTGANVLTF.

The chain employs TRBV7-8 and TRBJ1-2; D ambiguous. V was clipped by 1 base and J by 0 bases, with 9 bases between them. The germline V gene encodes CDR1 SGHVS and CDR2 FQNEAQ. CDR3 length: 15 amino acids. CDR3 nucleotide sequence: TGTGCCAGCAGCTTAGAAGGAGTCCCTAACTATGGCTACACCTTC. This translates into CASSLEGVPNYGYTF.

The chain joins TRBV5-1 to TRBJ2-1; a weak D match, TRBD1 (6 bases). The CDR3 has 16 residues. The ends were cut back, 4 bases at V and 2 bases at J, with 16 bases in the middle. Germline lookup yields CDR1 SGHRS and CDR2 YFSETQ. In DNA, the CDR3 is TGCGCCAGCAGCAGCAACAGGGAAGTCACCTACAATGAGCAGTTCTTC. This sequence encodes CASSSNREVTYNEQFF.

This clone was detected a few times. This sequence joins TRBV7-9 and TRBJ1-2; TRBD1 aligns across 7 bases. Germline trimming cut 4 bases from V and 2 bases from J; bases unmatched to any gene: 1. The CDR3 is 13 residues long. The germline V gene encodes CDR1 SEHNR and CDR2 FQNEAQ (reference sequence). The DNA for the CDR3 is TGTGCCAGCAGCTCGACAGGGAACTATGGCTACACCTTC. This codes for CASSSTGNYGYTF.

The table lists this clone with a few counts. This chain uses TRBV6-1 with TRBJ2-6; D is possibly TRBD1 (6 bases). Trimming left V 7 bases short and J 4 bases short, with 14 bases between. This CDR3 has 15 residues. Germline V gene lookup returns CDR1 MNHNS and CDR2 SASEGT. The CDR3 spells CASINTGSGANVLTF. CDR3 in DNA: TGTGCCAGCATAAATACAGGGTCCGGGGCCAACGTCCTGACTTTC.

This rearrangement joins TRBV27 to TRBJ2-1; D gene uncertain. CDR1 and CDR2 (germline): MNHEY, SMNVEV (reference sequence). The CDR3 consists of 16 residues. Trimming took off 8 bases at V and 7 bases at J, with 24 bases between the two ends. CDR3 DNA sequence: TGTGCCAGCGCTGTCTTACGGGTGGGTAATAGAAATGAGCAGTTCTTC. This translates into CASAVLRVGNRNEQFF.

This chain joins TRBV10-3 and TRBJ2-2; D gene uncertain. CDR1 is ENHRY, CDR2 SYGVKD, per germline. This CDR3 has 16 residues. Trimming left V 0 bases short and J 2 bases short, with 10 bases between. CDR3 nucleotide sequence: TGTGCCATCAGTGAGTCGACCGGAGCAAACACCGGGGAGCTGTTTTTT. Translated: CAISESTGANTGELFF.

This sequence joins TRBV9 and TRBJ1-4; D remains unclear. CDR1 and CDR2 from the germline V gene are SGDLS and YYNGEE. Trimming took off 4 bases at V and 3 bases at J, with 13 bases between the two ends. The CDR3 has 15 amino acids. The CDR3 DNA follows: TGTGCCAGCAGCCCGCACTACGTGGCTAATGAAAAACTGTTTTTT. This encodes CASSPHYVANEKLFF.

The chain joins TRBV5-6 to TRBJ2-2; D is undetermined. The CDR3 length is 13 residues. V gave up 5 bases and J gave up 1 base, with 6 bases separating them. Germline CDR1 is SGHDT and CDR2 is YYEEEE. In DNA form, the CDR3 reads TGTGCCAGCAGTTCTTGGAACACCGGGGAGCTGTTTTTT. Encoded protein: CASSSWNTGELFF.

V is TRBV4-3 and J is TRBJ2-1; D is perhaps TRBD2 (6 bases). The germline CDR1 and CDR2 sequences are LGHNA and YSLEER. The length of the CDR3 is 14 residues. With 2 bases removed from V and 7 bases from J, the gap between germline ends came to 12 bases. CDR3 DNA sequence: TGCGCCAGCAGCCAATGGGACTTCCGAAATGAGCAGTTCTTC. Translated, it gives CASSQWDFRNEQFF.

The rearrangement links TRBV5-1 to TRBJ2-2; TRBD1 is a possible D gene (5 bases). The CDR3 loop spans 15 amino acids. Trimming removed 0 bases from V and 4 bases from J, with 10 bases in between. Germline CDR1 reads SGHRS; CDR2 reads YFSETQ. The CDR3 protein is CASSLVQGRTGELFF. The CDR3 region has the DNA TGCGCCAGCAGCTTGGTCCAGGGTCGCACCGGGGAGCTGTTTTTT.

The V call is TRBV7-6, the J call TRBJ1-2; 9 bases are shared with TRBD1. CDR3 length: 17 residues. Germline CDR1 and CDR2: SGHVS and FNYEAQ. V shed 3 bases, J shed 1 base, and the junction held 9 bases outside the gene matches. The CDR3 coding sequence is TGTGCCAGCAGCTTGGGGGGACAGGGTTTCGGTAACTATGGCTACACCTTC. This encodes CASSLGGQGFGNYGYTF.

This clone appeared once. The germline gene is not matched at one end of the junction; a read error may be the cause. The chain combines TRBV7-7 with TRBJ2-1, with D perhaps TRBD1 (5 bases). Germline lookup yields CDR1 SSHAT and CDR2 FNYEAQ (reference sequence). The CDR3 loop spans 13 amino acids. The CDR3, as DNA: TGTGCTAGCAGCTCTGACAGCAACAATGAGCAGTTCTTC. It translates to CASSSDSNNEQFF.

The J gene is TRBJ1-2, the V gene TRBV7-9; D may be TRBD1 (6 bases). CDR1 is SEHNR, CDR2 FQNEAQ, per germline (reference sequence). The CDR3 is made up of 14 amino acids. V was trimmed by 6 bases and J by 4 bases, leaving 15 bases between them. In nucleotides, the CDR3 is TGTGCCAGCAGTACAGGGAGTGCCGGCTATGGCTACACCTTC. This codes for CASSTGSAGYGYTF.

This chain links TRBV14 with TRBJ2-7; D not resolved. Trimming took 1 base from V and 0 from J, leaving 10 bases between them. CDR1 is SGHDN and CDR2 is FVKESK in the germline V gene. This CDR3 region has 15 residues. The CDR3 reads CASSQGLLSSYEQYF. For the CDR3, the DNA is TGTGCCAGCAGCCAAGGACTTCTAAGCTCCTACGAGCAGTACTTC.

On this clone: Mismatch with germline at one junction end may stem from a read error. The chain links TRBV19 to TRBJ2-7; 8 nucleotides line up with TRBD2. This CDR3 spans 13 amino acids. Looked up from germline, CDR1 is LNHDA and CDR2 is SQIVND (reference sequence). For the CDR3, the DNA is TGTGCCAGTAGTATTAGCGGGACCTACGAGCAGCACTTC. Translating it yields CASSISGTYEQHF.

The chain employs TRBV18 and TRBJ2-7, with D maybe TRBD2 (7 bases). Trimming cost V 5 bases and J 5 bases, with 16 bases left between them. This CDR3 has 14 amino acids. Per the germline V gene, CDR1 is KGHSH and CDR2 is LQKENI. CDR3 sequence: CASSSAGANDEQYF. The CDR3 DNA reads as TGTGCCAGCTCATCCGCGGGGGCTAACGACGAGCAGTACTTC.

This clone has more than one count but fewer than ten. The chain joins TRBV6-1 to TRBJ1-2; D not resolved. CDR1 MNHNS and CDR2 SASEGT come from the germline V gene. The ends were cut back, 1 base at V and 4 bases at J, with 13 bases in the middle. The CDR3 length is 15 residues. CDR3 bases: TGTGCCAGCAGTGAAGGGAGCAAAACCCGCTATGGCTACACCTTC. It translates to CASSEGSKTRYGYTF.

This chain uses TRBV10-3 with TRBJ1-5; 7 nucleotides agree with TRBD1. V lost 0 bases to trimming and J lost 4 bases; unmatched junction nucleotides: 3. Looked up from germline, CDR1 is ENHRY and CDR2 is SYGVKD. The length of the CDR3 is 15 residues. The CDR3: CAISESGTDNQPQHF. In nucleotides, the CDR3 is TGTGCCATCAGTGAGTCCGGGACAGATAATCAGCCCCAGCATTTT.

The V gene is TRBV27, the J gene TRBJ1-1; no firm D call. V was clipped by 2 bases and J by 7 bases, with 14 bases between them. This CDR3 region has 14 residues. Germline assignment: CDR1 MNHEY and CDR2 SMNVEV (reference sequence). CDR3 residues: CASSLGYGVIEAFF. As DNA, the CDR3 is TGTGCCAGCAGTTTAGGATACGGGGTGATTGAAGCTTTCTTT.

This clone was detected only a few times. The chain combines TRBV4-1 with TRBJ1-2; D ambiguous. Germline values: CDR1 MGHRA, CDR2 YSYEKL. V was clipped by 1 base and J by 4 bases, with 10 bases between them. This CDR3 comprises 14 residues. The CDR3 loop reads CASSQVDGVYGYTF. The CDR3 region has the DNA TGCGCCAGCAGCCAAGTCGATGGAGTCTATGGCTACACCTTC.

Only one count was recorded for this clone. This chain connects TRBV29-1 to TRBJ1-2, with a tentative D call TRBD1 (6 bases). The ends were cut back, 8 bases at V and 4 bases at J, with 14 bases in the middle. The CDR3 is made up of 12 amino acids. Germline CDR1 SQVTM, CDR2 ANQGSEA. The CDR3 here is CSTRDTVYGYTF. The CDR3 DNA reads as TGCAGCACACGGGACACGGTCTATGGCTACACCTTC.

The rearrangement links TRBV27 to TRBJ1-1; D is unclear. Per the germline V gene, CDR1 is MNHEY and CDR2 is SMNVEV (reference sequence). With 4 bases removed from V and 3 bases from J, the gap between germline ends came to 12 bases. This CDR3 spans 14 amino acids. The CDR3 is CASSSPRVDTEAFF. The CDR3 bases are TGTGCCAGCAGTTCACCACGGGTAGACACTGAAGCTTTCTTT.

This clone was counted a single time. CDR3 sequence reads: CASSLGHGTGIADTQYF. The CDR3 DNA reads as TGTGCCAGCAGCTTAGGTCACGGGACAGGGATCGCGGATACGCAGTATTTT. V usage is TRBV11-2 and J usage is TRBJ2-3, with 9 nucleotides matching TRBD1. The germline CDR1 and CDR2 sequences are SGHAT and FQNNGV. V dropped 1 base and J dropped 6; count of bases not matched to a gene: 11. This CDR3 has 17 amino acids.

This chain joins TRBV7-6 and TRBJ1-6; no clear D gene. The CDR3 sequence is 15 residues long. Trimming stripped 5 bases from V and 10 bases from J, with 18 bases between. From germline, CDR1 is SGHVS and CDR2 FNYEAQ. This CDR3 reads CASSPYPSDGSPLHF. In DNA form, the CDR3 reads TGTGCCAGCAGCCCTTACCCCTCTGACGGGTCACCCCTCCACTTT. Together with reference TRBV7-6 and TRBJ1-6, the CDR3 gives the full variable domain: GAGVSQSPRYKVTKRGQDVALRCDPISGHVSLYWYRQALGQGPEFLTYFNYEAQQDKSGLPNDRFSAERPEGSISTLTIQRTEQRDSAMYRCASSPYPSDGSPLHFGNGTRLTVT.

The chain employs TRBV18 and TRBJ2-2, with 7 bases that match TRBD2. The CDR3 totals 17 residues. CDR1 and CDR2 (germline): KGHSH, LQKENI. Unmatched junction bases numbered 11, after V lost 2 bases and J lost 5 bases. The CDR3: CASSPTSGSGGTGELFF. CDR3 DNA sequence: TGTGCCAGCTCACCAACGTCGGGGTCCGGGGGGACCGGGGAGCTGTTTTTT.

This clone was detected only once. Its ends do not fully match the called genes, so a read error is possible. The chain recombines TRBV7-7 with TRBJ2-5; TRBD1 aligns across 10 bases. The germline CDR1 and CDR2 sequences are SSHAT and FNYEAQ (reference sequence). The CDR3 runs to 14 residues. Written as DNA, the CDR3 is TGTGCTAGCAGCGCCACGGGACAGGGGGAGACCCAGTACTTC. Translating gives CASSATGQGETQYF.

The chain recombines TRBV18 with TRBJ2-2; 7 nucleotides line up with TRBD2. The CDR3 is made up of 16 amino acids. The J segment lost 5 bases and the V segment lost 3 bases, leaving 9 bases of the junction unmatched. CDR1 and CDR2 from the germline V gene are KGHSH and LQKENI. As DNA, the CDR3 is TGTGCCAGCTCACCTCTCGGGACTACCCAGACCGGGGAGCTGTTTTTT. It translates to CASSPLGTTQTGELFF.

The chain has TRBV7-9 and TRBJ1-1, with a tentative D call TRBD1 (5 bases). Germline CDR1 reads SEHNR; CDR2 reads FQNEAQ (reference sequence). Trimming stripped 5 bases from V and 5 bases from J, with 12 bases between. This CDR3 is built from 13 residues. The CDR3 region has the DNA TGTGCCAGCAGCCCCCGGGGGAAAACTGAAGCTTTCTTT. Translating it yields CASSPRGKTEAFF.